The clone carrying this T cell receptor (beta chain) was counted ten times or more. The data stem from a study of regulatory T cells in long-lasting Graves disease. Construction of TCR beta libraries relied on iRepertoire HTBI primers and on Arm-PCR targeting CDR3 regions. In TCRdb, the multiplex PCR reads were re-called with MiXCR into one record per CDR3 protein. The top ten clones hold roughly 9.7% of a sample with roughly 500,000 distinct CDR3 sequences, approximately 12% of them seen once. CDR3 length equals 12 residues. The ends lost 6 bases at V and 7 bases at J; junction bases unmatched: 6. Germline loops: CDR1 SQVTM, CDR2 ANQGSEA. The time point was: newly diagnosed GD, antithyroid drugs for less than 3 months. Scientists built the TCR library using RNA that was extracted from PBMCs. The guidelines of the American Thyroid Association were the basis for diagnosing Graves' disease. These data also formed part of another study, on T cells in Graves' hyperthyroidism and ophthalmopathy. That paper adds: In patients aged 18 to 65, hyperthyroidism was newly diagnosed, with duration under 2 months.

The source was peripheral blood mononuclear cells (PBMCs), collected at new diagnosis, from a patient treated with antithyroid drugs. V and J are TRBV29-1 and TRBJ2-7; TRBD1 agrees at 10 bases. The sequence derives from a man aged 30 to 45 with Graves disease. CDR3 protein: CSVRQGAQEQYF. The CDR3 DNA sequence: TGCAGCGTAAGACAGGGGGCGCAGGAGCAGTACTTC.